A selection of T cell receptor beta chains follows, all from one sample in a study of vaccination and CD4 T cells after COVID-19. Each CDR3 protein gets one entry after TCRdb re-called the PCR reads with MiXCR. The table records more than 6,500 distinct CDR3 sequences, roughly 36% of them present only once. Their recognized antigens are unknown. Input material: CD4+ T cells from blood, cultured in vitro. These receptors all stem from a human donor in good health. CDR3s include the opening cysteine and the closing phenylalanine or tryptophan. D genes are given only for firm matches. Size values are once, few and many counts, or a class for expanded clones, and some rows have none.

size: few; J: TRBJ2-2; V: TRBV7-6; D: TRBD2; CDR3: CASSLEATSGGNTGELFF; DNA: TGTGCCAGCAGCTTAGAGGCTACTAGCGGGGGAAACACCGGGGAGCTGTTTTTT
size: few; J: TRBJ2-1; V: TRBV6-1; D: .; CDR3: CASSEAGDPIGEQFF; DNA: TGTGCCAGCAGTGAAGCGGGGGACCCCATTGGTGAGCAGTTCTTC
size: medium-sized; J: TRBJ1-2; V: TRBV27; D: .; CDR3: CASSLGPIYGYTF; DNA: TGTGCCAGCAGTTTAGGACCGATCTATGGCTACACCTTC
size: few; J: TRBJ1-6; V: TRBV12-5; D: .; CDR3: CASGFGSGTKPHF; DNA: .
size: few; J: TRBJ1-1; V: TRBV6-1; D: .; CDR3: CASSARGDNTEAFF; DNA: TGTGCCAGCAGTGCCAGGGGCGATAACACTGAAGCTTTCTTT
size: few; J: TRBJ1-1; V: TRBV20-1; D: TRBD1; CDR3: CSALKPLHWTGTAMNTEAFF; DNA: TGCAGTGCGCTAAAACCTTTACACTGGACAGGAACGGCGATGAACACTGAAGCTTTCTTT
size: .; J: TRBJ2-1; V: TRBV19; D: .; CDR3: CASTSGFGSYNEQFF; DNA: TGTGCCAGTACAAGCGGGTTCGGCTCCTACAATGAGCAGTTCTTC
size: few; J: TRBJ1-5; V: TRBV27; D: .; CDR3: CASSATVEQPQHF; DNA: TGTGCCAGCAGTGCGACAGTCGAACAGCCCCAGCATTTT
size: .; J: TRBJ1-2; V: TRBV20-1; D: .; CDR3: CSASRYNYGYTF; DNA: TGCAGTGCTAGCCGCTACAACTATGGCTACACCTTC
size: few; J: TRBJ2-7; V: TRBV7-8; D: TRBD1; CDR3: CASRSRTGIGDEQYF; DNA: TGTGCCAGCAGGTCCCGGACAGGGATCGGGGACGAGCAGTACTTC
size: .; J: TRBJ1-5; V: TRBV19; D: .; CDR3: CASSRRLTDSNQPQHF; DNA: TGTGCCAGTAGTAGGCGCCTTACGGATAGCAATCAGCCCCAGCATTTT
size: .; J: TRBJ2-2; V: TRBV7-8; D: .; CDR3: CAHTDTNTGELFF; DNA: TGTGCCCATACGGACACGAACACCGGGGAGCTGTTTTTT
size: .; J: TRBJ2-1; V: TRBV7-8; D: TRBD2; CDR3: CASSLDYGGGFNNEQFF; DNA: TGTGCCAGCAGCTTAGACTATGGCGGGGGGTTTAACAATGAGCAGTTCTTC
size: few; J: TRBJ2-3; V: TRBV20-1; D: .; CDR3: CSARPLTDTQYF; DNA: TGCAGTGCCCGTCCCCTCACAGATACGCAGTATTTT
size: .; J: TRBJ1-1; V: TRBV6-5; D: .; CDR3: CASSYSRDATEAFF; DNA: TGTGCCAGCAGTTACTCTCGGGACGCCACTGAAGCTTTCTTT